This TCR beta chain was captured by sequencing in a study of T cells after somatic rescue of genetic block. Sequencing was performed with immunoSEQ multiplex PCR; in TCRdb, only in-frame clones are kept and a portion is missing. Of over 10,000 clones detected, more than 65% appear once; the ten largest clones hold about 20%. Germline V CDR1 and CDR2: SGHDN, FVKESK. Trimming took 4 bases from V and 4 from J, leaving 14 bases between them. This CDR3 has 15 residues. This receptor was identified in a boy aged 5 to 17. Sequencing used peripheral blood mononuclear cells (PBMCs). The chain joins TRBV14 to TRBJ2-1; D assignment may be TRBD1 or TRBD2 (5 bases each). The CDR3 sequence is CASSLTGQFYNEQFF. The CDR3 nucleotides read TGTGCCAGCAGCCTAACGGGGCAGTTTTACAATGAGCAGTTCTTC. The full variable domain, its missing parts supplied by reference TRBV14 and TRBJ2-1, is EAGVTQFPSHSVIEKGQTVTLRCDPISGHDNLYWYRRVMGKEIKFLLHFVKESKQDESGMPNNRFLAERTGGTYSTLKVQPAELEDSGVYFCASSLTGQFYNEQFFGPGTRLTVL.